This T cell receptor beta chain was observed in a study of blood T cell repertoires in COVID-19. Looking at the study overall: Specimens from acute and convalescent COVID-19 originated in the United States, Italy and Spain. The cDNA or gDNA used as material had been derived from T cells, B-cell-depleted T cells, or PBMCs.

From germline, CDR1 is SGHAT and CDR2 FQNNGV. CDR3 size: 16 residues. V lost 7 bases, J lost 7 bases, and 11 bases stayed unmatched. Original methodology: Amplification of reference gene primers was used by the study to estimate nucleated cell counts. Sequenced by immunoSEQ multiplex PCR; TCRdb stores in-frame clones only, minus some. V and J calls and clone size are copied from that table; D and trimming were computed from the DNA. Among more than 350,000 clones listed, more than 75% were seen once. The sample was PBMCs or T cells enriched from blood (not recorded which). This sequence joins TRBV11-2 and TRBJ2-1, with TRBD2 matching 12 bases. This sequence originates from a woman in her forties or fifties who had recovered from COVID-19. In nucleotides, the CDR3 is TGTGCCAGCAACAATCTAGCGGGGGGGCCTCTTAATGAGCAGTTCTTC. Protein: CASNNLAGGPLNEQFF.